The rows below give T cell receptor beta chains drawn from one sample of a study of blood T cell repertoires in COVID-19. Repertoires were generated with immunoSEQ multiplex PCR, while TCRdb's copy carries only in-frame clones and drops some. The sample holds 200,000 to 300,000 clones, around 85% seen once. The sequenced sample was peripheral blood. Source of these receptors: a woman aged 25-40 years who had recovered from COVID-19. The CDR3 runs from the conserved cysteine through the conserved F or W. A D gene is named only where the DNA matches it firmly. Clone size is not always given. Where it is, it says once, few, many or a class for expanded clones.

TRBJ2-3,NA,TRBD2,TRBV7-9,TGTGCCAGCAGCTTACTAGCGGGGGGCACAGATACGCAGTATTTT,CASSLLAGGTDTQYF
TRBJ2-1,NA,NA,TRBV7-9,TGTGCCAGCAGCTGGGGCCAAAACAATGAGCAGTTCTTC,CASSWGQNNEQFF
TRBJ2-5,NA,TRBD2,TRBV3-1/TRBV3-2,TGTGCCAGCAGCCTGTGGACTAGCGGGGAGGAGACCCAGTACTTC,CASSLWTSGEETQYF
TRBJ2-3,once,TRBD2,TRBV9,TGTGCCAGCAGCGTATTCGGGGGGAGCACAGATACGCAGTATTTT,CASSVFGGSTDTQYF
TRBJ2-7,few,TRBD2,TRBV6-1,TGTGCCAGCAGTGAGGATGTTAGCGGGGGCCTTTCCTACGAGCAGTACTTC,CASSEDVSGGLSYEQYF
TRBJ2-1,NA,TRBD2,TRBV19,TGTGCCAGTAGTATAACCAGCGGGGGCCGGGCCAATGAGCAGTTCTTC,CASSITSGGRANEQFF
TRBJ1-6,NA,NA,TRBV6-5,TGTGCCAGCACCTATAATGTGGATAATTCACCCCTCCACTTT,CASTYNVDNSPLHF
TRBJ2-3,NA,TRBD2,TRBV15,TGTGCCACCAGCAGAGTTGCGGGGGTCCCTATCACAGATACGCAGTATTTT,CATSRVAGVPITDTQYF
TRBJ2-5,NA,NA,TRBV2,TGTGCCAGCAGTGAAGAAGCAGCCGGGTCCCAGTACTTC,CASSEEAAGSQYF
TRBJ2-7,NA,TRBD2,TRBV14,TGTGCCAGCAGCCACCTAGCGGGGGCCACCTACGAGCAGTACTTC,CASSHLAGATYEQYF
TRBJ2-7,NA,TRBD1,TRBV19,TGTGCCAGTAGTATAGATCCGGACAGGGGAAACCTCTACGAGCAGTACTTC,CASSIDPDRGNLYEQYF
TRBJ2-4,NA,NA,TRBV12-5,TGTGCTAGTGGTTTGAGCGGGACAAAAAACATTCAGTACTTC,CASGLSGTKNIQYF
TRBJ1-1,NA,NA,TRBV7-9,TGTGCCAGCAGCTTATCCAGGGGTTGGGGCACTGAAGCTTTCTTT,CASSLSRGWGTEAFF
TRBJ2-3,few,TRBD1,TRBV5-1,TGCGCCAGCAGGAGTGGGACAGGGGGAGGAGATACGCAGTATTTT,CASRSGTGGGDTQYF
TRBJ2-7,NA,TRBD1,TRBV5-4,TGTGCCAGCAGCTCGAGGACAGGGGGGACCTACGAGCAGTACTTC,CASSSRTGGTYEQYF
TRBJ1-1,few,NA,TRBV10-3,TGTGCCACCTCCCCCTTGGAGGGGATGAACACTGAAGCTTTCTTT,CATSPLEGMNTEAFF
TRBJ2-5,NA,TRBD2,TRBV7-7,TGTGCCAGCAGCCTGACTAGCGGGGGGGCATCTATAGAGACCCAGTACTTC,CASSLTSGGASIETQYF
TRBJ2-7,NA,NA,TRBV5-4,TGTGCCAGCAGCTTTTCAGGGGCTTACGAGCAGTACTTC,CASSFSGAYEQYF
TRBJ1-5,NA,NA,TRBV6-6,TGTGCCAGCACAGGGGAGGGGATGGCCCAGCATTTT,CASTGEGMAQHF
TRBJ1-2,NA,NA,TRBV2,TGTGCCAGCAGTGAACAGGGGATACGGCTTGGCTACACCTTC,CASSEQGIRLGYTF
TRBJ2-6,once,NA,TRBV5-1,TGCGCCAGCAGCTTCGACATAGGGGGTGCTGGGGCCAACGTCCTGACTTTC,CASSFDIGGAGANVLTF
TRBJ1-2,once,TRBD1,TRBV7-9,TGTGCCAGCAGCTTAACCCAACAGGGGGCCGGTTATGGCTACACCTTC,CASSLTQQGAGYGYTF
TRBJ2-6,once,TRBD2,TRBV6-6,TGTGCCAGCGGTCCCCAGCGGGGGCCACGCTCTGGGGCCAACGTCCTGACTTTC,CASGPQRGPRSGANVLTF
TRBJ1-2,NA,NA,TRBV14,TGTGCCAGCAGCCAAGCCCAGGGCTACTATGGCTACACCTTC,CASSQAQGYYGYTF
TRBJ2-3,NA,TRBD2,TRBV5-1,TGCGCCAGCAGCGAGGGCCGAACCGGGGGGACAGATACGCAGTATTTT,CASSEGRTGGTDTQYF
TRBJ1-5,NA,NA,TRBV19,TGTGCCAGTAACCCGGGGGGGAGCAATCAGCCCCAGCATTTT,CASNPGGSNQPQHF
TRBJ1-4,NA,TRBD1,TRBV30,TGTGCCTGGGGTTCCGGGACAGGGGGTGAAAAACTGTTTTTT,CAWGSGTGGEKLFF
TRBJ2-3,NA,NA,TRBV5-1,TGCGCCAGCATCCTACAACCGGGGGTCCCCAGCACAGATACGCAGTATTTT,CASILQPGVPSTDTQYF
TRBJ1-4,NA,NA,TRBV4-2,TGTGCCAGCAGCCAAGAACCCCAGATTGCAACTAATGAAAAACTGTTTTTT,CASSQEPQIATNEKLFF
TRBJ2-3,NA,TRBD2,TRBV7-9,TGTGCCAGCAAAAAAGCCGAGGCTAGCGGGGGGAGGGCAGATACGCAGTATTTT,CASKKAEASGGRADTQYF
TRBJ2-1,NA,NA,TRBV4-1,TGCGCCAGCAGCCAAGAGGGCAGGGGAACCACTGAGCAGTTCTTC,CASSQEGRGTTEQFF
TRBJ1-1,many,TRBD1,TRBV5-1,TGCGCCAGCAGCCTTACCGGGACAGGGAACACTGAAGCTTTCTTT,CASSLTGTGNTEAFF
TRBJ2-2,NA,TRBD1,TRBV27,TGTGCCAGCAGTTGGGGACAGGGAGGGACCGGGGAGCTGTTTTTT,CASSWGQGGTGELFF
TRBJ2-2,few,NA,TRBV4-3,TGCGCCAGCAGCCAAGAAGATACGGGGATTGGCACCGGGGAGCTGTTTTTT,CASSQEDTGIGTGELFF
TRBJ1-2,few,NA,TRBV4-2,TGTGCCAGCAGCCCTACGGGGGGTGTTAGCTATGGCTACACCTTC,CASSPTGGVSYGYTF
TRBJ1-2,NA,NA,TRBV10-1,TGCGCCAGCACTTGGGACACCCAAAGCCGGTTTGGCTATGGCTACACCTTC,CASTWDTQSRFGYGYTF
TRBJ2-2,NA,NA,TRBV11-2,TGTGCCAGCAGCTTAGCCAGGGGGGCCCTCCACGGGGAGCTGTTTTTT,CASSLARGALHGELFF
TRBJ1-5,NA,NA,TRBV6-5,TGTGCCAGCAGTTATGAGGGAGGCGCGGGGCCCCAGCATTTT,CASSYEGGAGPQHF
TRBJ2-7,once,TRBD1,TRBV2,TGTGCCAGCTGGACCGGGACAGACCATTACGAGCAGTACTTC,CASWTGTDHYEQYF
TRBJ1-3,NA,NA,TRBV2,TGTGCCAGCAGTGAGGCTAGGACAAGAGGAAACACCATATATTTT,CASSEARTRGNTIYF
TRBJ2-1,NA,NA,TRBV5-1,TGCGCCAGCAGGGTCCTTGGGGGGATATCCTACAATGAGCAGTTCTTC,CASRVLGGISYNEQFF
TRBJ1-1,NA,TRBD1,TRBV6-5,TGTGCCAGCAGCCAGGGGGTCGTTGGCTCTGAAGCTTTCTTT,CASSQGVVGSEAFF